This T cell receptor (beta chain) was observed in a study of blood T cell repertoires in COVID-19. The assay was immunoSEQ multiplex PCR, and TCRdb's table has in-frame clones only and misses some. The sample includes 280,000 or so clones, roughly 86% seen only once; the top ten take 2.9%. V was trimmed by 4 bases and J by 5 bases, leaving 6 bases between them. The CDR3 length is 12 residues. This clonotype was sampled from a woman aged 45-65 years who had been exposed to COVID-19. Specimen: PBMCs or T cells enriched from blood (not recorded which). J is TRBJ1-5 and V is TRBV12-3 or TRBV12-4; the D is unclear. DNA for the CDR3: TGTGCCAGCAGTTCAGGTCATCAGCCCCAGCATTTT. Protein: CASSSGHQPQHF.